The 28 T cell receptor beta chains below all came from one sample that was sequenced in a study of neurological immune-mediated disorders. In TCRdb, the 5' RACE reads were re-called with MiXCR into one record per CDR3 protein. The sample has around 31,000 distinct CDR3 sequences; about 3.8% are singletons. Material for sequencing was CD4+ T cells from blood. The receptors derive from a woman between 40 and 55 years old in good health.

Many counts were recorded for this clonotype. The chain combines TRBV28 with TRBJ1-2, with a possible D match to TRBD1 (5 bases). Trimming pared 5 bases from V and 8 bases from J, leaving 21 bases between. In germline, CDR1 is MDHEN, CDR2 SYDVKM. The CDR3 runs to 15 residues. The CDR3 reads CASSGFGGWRSGYTF. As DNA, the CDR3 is TGTGCCAGCAGTGGTTTCGGGGGGTGGAGATCCGGCTACACCTTC.

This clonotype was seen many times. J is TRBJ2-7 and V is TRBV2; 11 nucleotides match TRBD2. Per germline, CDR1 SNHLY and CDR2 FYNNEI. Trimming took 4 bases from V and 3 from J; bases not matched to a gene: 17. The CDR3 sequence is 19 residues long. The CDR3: CASSARRKVTGTSGYEQYF. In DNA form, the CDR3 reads TGTGCCAGCAGTGCGCGTAGGAAGGTTACCGGGACTAGCGGCTACGAGCAGTACTTC.

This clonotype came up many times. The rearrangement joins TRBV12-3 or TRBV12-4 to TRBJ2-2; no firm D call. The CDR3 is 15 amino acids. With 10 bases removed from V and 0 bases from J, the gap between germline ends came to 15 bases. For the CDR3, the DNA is TGTGCCACACACCCGGCCAGGCCGAACACCGGGGAGCTGTTTTTT. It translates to CATHPARPNTGELFF.

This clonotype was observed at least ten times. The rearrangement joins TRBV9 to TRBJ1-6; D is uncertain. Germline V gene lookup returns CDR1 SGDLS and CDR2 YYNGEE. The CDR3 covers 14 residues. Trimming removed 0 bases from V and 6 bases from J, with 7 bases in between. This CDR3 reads CASSVEGGNSPLHF. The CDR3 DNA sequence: TGTGCCAGCAGCGTAGAGGGCGGTAATTCACCCCTCCACTTT.

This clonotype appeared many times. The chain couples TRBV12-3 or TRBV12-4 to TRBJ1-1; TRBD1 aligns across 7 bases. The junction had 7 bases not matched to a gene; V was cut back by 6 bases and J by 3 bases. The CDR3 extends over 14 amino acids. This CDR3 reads CASSFQGVDTEAFF. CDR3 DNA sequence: TGTGCCAGCAGCTTCCAGGGGGTCGACACTGAAGCTTTCTTT.

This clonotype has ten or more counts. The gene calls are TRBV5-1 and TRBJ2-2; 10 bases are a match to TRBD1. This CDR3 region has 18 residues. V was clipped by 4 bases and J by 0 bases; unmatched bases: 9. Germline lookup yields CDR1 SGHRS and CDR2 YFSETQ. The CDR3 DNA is TGCGCCAGCAGCCAGGAGCGGACAGGGGGTTCGAACACCGGGGAGCTGTTTTTT. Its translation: CASSQERTGGSNTGELFF.

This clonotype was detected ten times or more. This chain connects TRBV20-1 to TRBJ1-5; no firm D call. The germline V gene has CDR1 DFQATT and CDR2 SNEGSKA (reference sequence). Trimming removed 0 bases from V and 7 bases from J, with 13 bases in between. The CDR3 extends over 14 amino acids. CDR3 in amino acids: CSARDFLDQQPQHF. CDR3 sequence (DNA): TGCAGTGCTAGAGATTTCCTAGATCAGCAGCCCCAGCATTTT.

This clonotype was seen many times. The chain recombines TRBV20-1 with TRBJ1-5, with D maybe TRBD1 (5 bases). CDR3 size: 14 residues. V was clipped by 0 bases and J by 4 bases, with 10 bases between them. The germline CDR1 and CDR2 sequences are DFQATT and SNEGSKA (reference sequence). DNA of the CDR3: TGCAGTGCTAGAGAGGGACGGAGAAATCAGCCCCAGCATTTT. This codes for CSAREGRRNQPQHF.

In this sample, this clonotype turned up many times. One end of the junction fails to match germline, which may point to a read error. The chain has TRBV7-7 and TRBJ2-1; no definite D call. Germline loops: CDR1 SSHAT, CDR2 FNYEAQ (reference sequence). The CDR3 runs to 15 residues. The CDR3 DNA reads TGTGCTAGCAGCTTATCACTATACTCCTACAATGAGCAGTTCTTC. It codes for CASSLSLYSYNEQFF.

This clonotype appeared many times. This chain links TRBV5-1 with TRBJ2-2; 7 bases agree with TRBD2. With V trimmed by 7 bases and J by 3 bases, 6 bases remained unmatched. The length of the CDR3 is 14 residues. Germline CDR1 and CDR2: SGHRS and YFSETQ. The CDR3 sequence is CASRRGGDTGELFF. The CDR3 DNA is TGCGCCAGCCGGCGCGGGGGAGACACCGGGGAGCTGTTTTTT.

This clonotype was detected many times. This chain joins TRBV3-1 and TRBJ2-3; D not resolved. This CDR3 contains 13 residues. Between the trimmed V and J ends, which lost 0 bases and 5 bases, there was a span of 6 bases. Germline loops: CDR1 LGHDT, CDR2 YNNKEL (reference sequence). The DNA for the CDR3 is TGTGCCAGCAGCCAAGATTTCCGAGATACGCAGTATTTT. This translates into CASSQDFRDTQYF.

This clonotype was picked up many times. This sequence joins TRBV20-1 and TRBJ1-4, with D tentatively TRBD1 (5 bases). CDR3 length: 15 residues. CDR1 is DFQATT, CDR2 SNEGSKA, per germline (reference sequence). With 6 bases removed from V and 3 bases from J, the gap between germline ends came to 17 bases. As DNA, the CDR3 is TGCAGTGCAGCCGGGACCGCAGGAGCTAATGAAAAACTGTTTTTT. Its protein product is CSAAGTAGANEKLFF.

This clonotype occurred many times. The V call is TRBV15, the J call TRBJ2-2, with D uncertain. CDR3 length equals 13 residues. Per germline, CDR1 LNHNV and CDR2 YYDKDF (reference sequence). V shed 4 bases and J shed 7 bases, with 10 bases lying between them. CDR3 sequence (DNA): TGTGCCACCAGCACAGTCAGTGGCGGGGAGCTGTTTTTT. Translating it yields CATSTVSGGELFF.

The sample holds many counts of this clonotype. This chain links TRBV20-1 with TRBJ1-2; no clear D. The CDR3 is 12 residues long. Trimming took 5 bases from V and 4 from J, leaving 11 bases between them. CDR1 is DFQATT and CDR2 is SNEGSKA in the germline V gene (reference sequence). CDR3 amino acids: CSAPRLSYGYTF. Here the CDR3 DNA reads TGCAGTGCTCCCCGGCTGAGCTATGGCTACACCTTC.

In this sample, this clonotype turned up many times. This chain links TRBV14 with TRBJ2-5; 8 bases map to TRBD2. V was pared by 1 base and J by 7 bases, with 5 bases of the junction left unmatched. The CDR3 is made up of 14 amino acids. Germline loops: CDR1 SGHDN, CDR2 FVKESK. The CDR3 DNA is TGTGCCAGCAGCCAAGCACCGGGACTAGGGACCCAGTACTTC. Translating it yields CASSQAPGLGTQYF.

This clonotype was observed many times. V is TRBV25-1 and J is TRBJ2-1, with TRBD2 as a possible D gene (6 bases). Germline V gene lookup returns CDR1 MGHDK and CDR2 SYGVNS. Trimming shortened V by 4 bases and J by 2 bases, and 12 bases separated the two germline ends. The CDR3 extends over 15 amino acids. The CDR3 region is CASSGLGGTYNEQFF. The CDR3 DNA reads TGTGCCAGCAGTGGACTAGGAGGCACCTACAATGAGCAGTTCTTC.

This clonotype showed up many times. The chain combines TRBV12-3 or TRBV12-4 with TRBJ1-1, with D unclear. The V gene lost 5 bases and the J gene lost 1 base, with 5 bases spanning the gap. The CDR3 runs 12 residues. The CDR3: CASSRPNTEAFF. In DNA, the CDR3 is TGTGCCAGCAGTCGGCCGAACACTGAAGCTTTCTTT.

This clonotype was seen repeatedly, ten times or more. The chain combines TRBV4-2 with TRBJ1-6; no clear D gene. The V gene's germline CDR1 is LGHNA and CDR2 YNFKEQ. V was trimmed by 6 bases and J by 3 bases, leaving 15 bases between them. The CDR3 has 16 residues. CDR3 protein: CASRKVRTDYNSPLHF. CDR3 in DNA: TGTGCCAGCAGGAAGGTTAGGACCGACTATAATTCACCCCTCCACTTT.

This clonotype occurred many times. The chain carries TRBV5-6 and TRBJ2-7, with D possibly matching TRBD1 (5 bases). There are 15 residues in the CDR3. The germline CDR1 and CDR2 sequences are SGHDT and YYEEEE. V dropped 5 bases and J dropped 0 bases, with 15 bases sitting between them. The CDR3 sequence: CASRTYGASSYEQYF. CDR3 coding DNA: TGTGCCAGCAGGACCTATGGGGCCAGCTCCTACGAGCAGTACTTC.

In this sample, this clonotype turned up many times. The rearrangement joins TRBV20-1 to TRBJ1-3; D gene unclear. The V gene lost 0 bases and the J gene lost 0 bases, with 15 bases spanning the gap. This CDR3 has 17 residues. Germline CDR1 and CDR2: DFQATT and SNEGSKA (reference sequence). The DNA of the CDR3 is TGCAGTGCTAGAGATTCGGGGAAACTTCGCTCTGGAAACACCATATATTTT. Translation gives CSARDSGKLRSGNTIYF.

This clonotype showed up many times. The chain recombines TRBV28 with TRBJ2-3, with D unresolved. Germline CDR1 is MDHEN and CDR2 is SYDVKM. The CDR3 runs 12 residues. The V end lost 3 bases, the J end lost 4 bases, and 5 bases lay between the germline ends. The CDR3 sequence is CASSFLADTQYF. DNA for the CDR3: TGTGCCAGCAGTTTTCTAGCAGATACGCAGTATTTT.

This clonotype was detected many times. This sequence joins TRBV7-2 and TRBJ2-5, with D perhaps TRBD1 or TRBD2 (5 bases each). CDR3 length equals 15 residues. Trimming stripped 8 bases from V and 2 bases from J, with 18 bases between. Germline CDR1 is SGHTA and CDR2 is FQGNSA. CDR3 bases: TGTGCCAGCGCATGGGTCGCCGGGACGCAAGAGACCCAGTACTTC. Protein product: CASAWVAGTQETQYF.

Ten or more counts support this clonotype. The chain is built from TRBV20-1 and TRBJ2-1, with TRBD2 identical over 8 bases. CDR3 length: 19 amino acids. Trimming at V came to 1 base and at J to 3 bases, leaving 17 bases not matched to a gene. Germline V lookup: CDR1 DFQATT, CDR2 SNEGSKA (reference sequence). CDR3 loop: CSARGGLAPERRYYNEQFF. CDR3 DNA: TGCAGTGCTAGAGGTGGACTAGCTCCCGAACGGAGATACTACAATGAGCAGTTCTTC.

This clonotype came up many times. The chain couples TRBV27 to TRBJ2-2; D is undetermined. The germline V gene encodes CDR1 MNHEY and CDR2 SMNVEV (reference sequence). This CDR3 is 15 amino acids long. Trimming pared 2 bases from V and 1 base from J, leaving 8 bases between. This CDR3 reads CASSLSGMNTGELFF. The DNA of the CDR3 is TGTGCCAGCAGTTTAAGTGGAATGAACACCGGGGAGCTGTTTTTT.

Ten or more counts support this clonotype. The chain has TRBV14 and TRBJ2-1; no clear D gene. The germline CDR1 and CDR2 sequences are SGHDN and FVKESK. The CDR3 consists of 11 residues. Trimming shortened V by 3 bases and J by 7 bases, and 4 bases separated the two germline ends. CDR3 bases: TGTGCCAGCAGCCACGGGAATGAGCAGTTCTTC. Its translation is CASSHGNEQFF.

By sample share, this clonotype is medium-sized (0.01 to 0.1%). CDR3 loop: CASASGQPYEQYF. The CDR3 coding sequence is TGTGCCAGCGCTTCAGGGCAACCCTACGAGCAGTACTTC. The rearrangement joins TRBV27 to TRBJ2-7, with D possibly matching TRBD1 (5 bases). Germline loops: CDR1 MNHEY, CDR2 SMNVEV (reference sequence). The CDR3 is 13 residues long. V was clipped by 8 bases and J by 2 bases, with 13 bases between them.

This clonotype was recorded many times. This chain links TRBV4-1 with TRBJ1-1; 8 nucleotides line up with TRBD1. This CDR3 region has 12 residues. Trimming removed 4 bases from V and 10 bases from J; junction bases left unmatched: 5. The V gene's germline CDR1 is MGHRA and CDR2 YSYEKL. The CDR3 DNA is TGCGCCAGCAGCCGGATACAGGGGGTAGCTTTCTTT. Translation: CASSRIQGVAFF.

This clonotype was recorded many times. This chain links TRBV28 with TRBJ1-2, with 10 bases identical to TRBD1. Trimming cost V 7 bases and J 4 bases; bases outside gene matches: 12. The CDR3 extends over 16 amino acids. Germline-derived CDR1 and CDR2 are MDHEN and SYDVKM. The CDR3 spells CASTPPDRGRFYGYTF. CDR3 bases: TGTGCCAGCACCCCCCCCGACAGGGGGCGCTTCTATGGCTACACCTTC.